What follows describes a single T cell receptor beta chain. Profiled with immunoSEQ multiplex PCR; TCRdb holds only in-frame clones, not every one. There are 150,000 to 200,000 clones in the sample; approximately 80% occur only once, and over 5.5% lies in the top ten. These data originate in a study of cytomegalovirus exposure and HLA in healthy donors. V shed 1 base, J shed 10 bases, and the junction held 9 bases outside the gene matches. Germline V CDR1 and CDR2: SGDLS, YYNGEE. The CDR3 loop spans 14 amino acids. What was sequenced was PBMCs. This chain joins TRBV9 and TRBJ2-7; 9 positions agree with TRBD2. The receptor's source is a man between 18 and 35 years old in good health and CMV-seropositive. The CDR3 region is CASSVWGSGSHQYF. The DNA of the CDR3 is TGTGCCAGCAGCGTATGGGGTAGCGGGAGTCACCAGTACTTC.